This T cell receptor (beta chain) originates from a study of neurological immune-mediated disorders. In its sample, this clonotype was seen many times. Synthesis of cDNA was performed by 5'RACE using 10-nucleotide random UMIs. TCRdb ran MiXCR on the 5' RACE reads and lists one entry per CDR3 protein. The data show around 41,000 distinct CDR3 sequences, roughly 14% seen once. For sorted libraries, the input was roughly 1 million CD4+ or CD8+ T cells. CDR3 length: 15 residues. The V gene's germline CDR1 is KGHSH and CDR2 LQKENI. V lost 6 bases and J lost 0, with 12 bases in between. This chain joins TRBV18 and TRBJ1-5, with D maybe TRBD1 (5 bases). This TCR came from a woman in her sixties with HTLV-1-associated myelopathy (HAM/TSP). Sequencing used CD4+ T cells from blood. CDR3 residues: CASSLRQNSNQPQHF. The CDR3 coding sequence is TGTGCCAGCTCGTTACGACAGAATAGCAATCAGCCCCAGCATTTT.